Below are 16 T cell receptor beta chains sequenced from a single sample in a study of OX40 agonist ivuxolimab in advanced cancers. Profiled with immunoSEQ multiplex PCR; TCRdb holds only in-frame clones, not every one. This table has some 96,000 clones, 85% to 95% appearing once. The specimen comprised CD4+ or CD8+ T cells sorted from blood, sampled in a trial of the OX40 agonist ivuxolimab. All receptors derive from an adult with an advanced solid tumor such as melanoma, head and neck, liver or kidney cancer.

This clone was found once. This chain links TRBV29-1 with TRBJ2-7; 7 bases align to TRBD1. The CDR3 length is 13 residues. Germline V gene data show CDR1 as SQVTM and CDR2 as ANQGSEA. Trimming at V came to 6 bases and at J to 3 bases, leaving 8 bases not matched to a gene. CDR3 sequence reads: CSVADRVGYEQYF. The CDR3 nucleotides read TGCAGCGTAGCAGACAGGGTTGGCTACGAGCAGTACTTC.

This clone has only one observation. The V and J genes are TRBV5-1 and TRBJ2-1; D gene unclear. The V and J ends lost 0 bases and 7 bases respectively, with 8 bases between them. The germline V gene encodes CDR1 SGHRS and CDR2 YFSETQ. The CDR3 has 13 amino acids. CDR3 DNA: TGCGCCAGCAGCTTGGAAGGGCTGAATGAGCAGTTCTTC. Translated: CASSLEGLNEQFF. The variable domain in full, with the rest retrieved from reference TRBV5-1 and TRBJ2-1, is KAGVTQTPRYLIKTRGQQVTLSCSPISGHRSVSWYQQTPGQGLQFLFEYFSETQRNKGNFPGRFSGRQFSNSRSEMNVSTLELGDSALYLCASSLEGLNEQFFGPGTRLTVL.

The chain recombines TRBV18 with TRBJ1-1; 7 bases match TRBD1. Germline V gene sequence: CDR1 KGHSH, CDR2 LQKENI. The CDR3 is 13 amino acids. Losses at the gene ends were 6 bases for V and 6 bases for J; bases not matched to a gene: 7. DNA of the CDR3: TGTGCCAGCTCTCGAGACAGGGTACCTGAAGCTTTCTTT. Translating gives CASSRDRVPEAFF. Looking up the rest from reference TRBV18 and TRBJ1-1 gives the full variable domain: NAGVMQNPRHLVRRRGQEARLRCSPMKGHSHVYWYRQLPEEGLKFMVYLQKENIIDESGMPKERFSAEFPKEGPSILRIQQVVRGDSAAYFCASSRDRVPEAFFGQGTRLTVV.

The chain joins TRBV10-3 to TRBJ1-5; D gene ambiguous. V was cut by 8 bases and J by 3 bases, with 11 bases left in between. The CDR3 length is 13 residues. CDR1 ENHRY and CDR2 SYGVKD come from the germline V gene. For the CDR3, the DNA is TGTGCCATCGGAACAGACCTCAATCAGCCCCAGCATTTT. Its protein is CAIGTDLNQPQHF.

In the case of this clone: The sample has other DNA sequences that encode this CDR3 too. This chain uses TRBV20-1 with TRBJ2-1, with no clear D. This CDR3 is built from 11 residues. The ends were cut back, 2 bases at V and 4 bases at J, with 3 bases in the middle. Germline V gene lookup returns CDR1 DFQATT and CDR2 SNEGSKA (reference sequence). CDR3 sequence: CSARPYNEQFF. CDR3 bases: TGCAGTGCTAGACCTTACAATGAGCAGTTCTTC.

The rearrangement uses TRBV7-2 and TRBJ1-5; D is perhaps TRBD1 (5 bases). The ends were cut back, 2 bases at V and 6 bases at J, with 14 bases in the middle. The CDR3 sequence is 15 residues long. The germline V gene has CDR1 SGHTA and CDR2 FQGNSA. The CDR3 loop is CASSLLQGVGQPQHF. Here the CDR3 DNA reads TGTGCCAGCAGCTTACTGCAGGGAGTGGGTCAGCCCCAGCATTTT.

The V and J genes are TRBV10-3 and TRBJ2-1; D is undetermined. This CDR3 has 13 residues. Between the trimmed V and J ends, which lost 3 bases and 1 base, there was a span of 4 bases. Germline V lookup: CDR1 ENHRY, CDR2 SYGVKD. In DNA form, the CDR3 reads TGTGCCATCAGTGAATCTTCCTACAATGAGCAGTTCTTC. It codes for CAISESSYNEQFF.

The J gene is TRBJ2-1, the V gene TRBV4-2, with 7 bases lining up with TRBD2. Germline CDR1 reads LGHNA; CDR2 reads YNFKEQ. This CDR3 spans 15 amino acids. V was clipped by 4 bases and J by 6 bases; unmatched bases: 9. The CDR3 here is CASSPGLERFNEQFF. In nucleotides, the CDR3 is TGTGCCAGCAGCCCCGGACTAGAACGATTCAATGAGCAGTTCTTC.

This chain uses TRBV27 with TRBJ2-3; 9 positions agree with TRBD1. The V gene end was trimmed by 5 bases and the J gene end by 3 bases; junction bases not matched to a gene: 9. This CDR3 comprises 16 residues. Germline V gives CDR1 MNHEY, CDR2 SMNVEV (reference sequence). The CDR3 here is CASSHDRGKWTDTQYF. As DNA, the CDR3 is TGTGCCAGCAGTCACGACAGGGGGAAGTGGACAGATACGCAGTATTTT.

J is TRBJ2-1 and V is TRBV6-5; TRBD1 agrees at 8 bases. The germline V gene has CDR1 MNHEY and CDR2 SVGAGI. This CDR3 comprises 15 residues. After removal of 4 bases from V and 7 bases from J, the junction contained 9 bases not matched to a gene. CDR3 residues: CASSLTDRVWNEQFF. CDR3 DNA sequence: TGTGCCAGCAGTTTAACGGACAGGGTGTGGAATGAGCAGTTCTTC.

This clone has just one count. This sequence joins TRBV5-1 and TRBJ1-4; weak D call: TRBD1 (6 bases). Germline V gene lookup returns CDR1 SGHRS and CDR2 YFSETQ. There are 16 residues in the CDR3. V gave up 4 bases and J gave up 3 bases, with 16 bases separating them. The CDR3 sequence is CASSLGHGNSNEKLFF. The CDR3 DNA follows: TGCGCCAGCAGCCTGGGACATGGGAATTCTAATGAAAAACTGTTTTTT. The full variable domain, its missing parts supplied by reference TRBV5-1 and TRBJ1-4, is KAGVTQTPRYLIKTRGQQVTLSCSPISGHRSVSWYQQTPGQGLQFLFEYFSETQRNKGNFPGRFSGRQFSNSRSEMNVSTLELGDSALYLCASSLGHGNSNEKLFFGSGTQLSVL.

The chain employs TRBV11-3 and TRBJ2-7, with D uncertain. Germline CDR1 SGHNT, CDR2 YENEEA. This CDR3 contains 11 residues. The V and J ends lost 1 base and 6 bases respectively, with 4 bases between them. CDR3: CASSLASEQYF. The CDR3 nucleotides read TGTGCCAGCAGCTTAGCCAGCGAGCAGTACTTC.

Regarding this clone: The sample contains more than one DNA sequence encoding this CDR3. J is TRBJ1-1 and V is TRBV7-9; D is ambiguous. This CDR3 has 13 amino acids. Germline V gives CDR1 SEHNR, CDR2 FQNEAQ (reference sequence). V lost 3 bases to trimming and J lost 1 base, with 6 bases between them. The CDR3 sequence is CASSLSQNTEAFF. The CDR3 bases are TGTGCCAGCAGCTTGAGTCAGAACACTGAAGCTTTCTTT. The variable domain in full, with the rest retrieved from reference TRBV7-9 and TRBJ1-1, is DTGVSQNPRHKITKRGQNVTFRCDPISEHNRLYWYRQTLGQGPEFLTYFQNEAQLEKSRLLSDRFSAERPKGSFSTLEIQRTEQGDSAMYLCASSLSQNTEAFFGQGTRLTVV.

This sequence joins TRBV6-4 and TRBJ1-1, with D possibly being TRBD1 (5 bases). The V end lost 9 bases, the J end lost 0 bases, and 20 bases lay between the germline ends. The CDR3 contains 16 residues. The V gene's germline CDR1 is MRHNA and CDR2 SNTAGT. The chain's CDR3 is CARRGAKAGMNTEAFF. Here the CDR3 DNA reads TGTGCCAGAAGAGGGGCGAAGGCAGGCATGAACACTGAAGCTTTCTTT.

CDR3 DNA sequence: TGTGCCAGCAGTTCTAGCGGGAGAGGGGGGACCCAGTACTTC. Residues: CASSSSGRGGTQYF. The chain carries TRBV28 and TRBJ2-5; 10 bases are a match to TRBD2. Germline V gene sequence: CDR1 MDHEN, CDR2 SYDVKM. Unmatched junction bases numbered 6, after V lost 4 bases and J lost 7 bases. The CDR3 runs 14 residues.

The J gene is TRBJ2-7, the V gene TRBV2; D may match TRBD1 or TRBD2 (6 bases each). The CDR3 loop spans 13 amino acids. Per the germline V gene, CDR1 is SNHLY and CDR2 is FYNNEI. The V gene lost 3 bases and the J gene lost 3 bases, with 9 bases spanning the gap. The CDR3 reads CASSEEGDYEQYF. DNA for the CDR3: TGTGCCAGCAGTGAGGAGGGGGACTACGAGCAGTACTTC.